These 5 T cell receptor beta chains were all obtained from the same sample, sequenced in a study of cytomegalovirus exposure and HLA in healthy donors. Sequencing used immunoSEQ multiplex PCR; TCRdb keeps in-frame clones, though not all of them. The table shows around 50,000 clones, with 80% to 95% occurring only once. The sample comprised PBMCs. The origin of the receptors is a woman between 18 and 30 years old in good health and CMV-seronegative.

J is TRBJ1-5 and V is TRBV21-1. TRBV21-1 is termed a pseudogene. CDR3 length equals 14 residues. The CDR3 loop reads CASSKEEGNQPQHF. CDR3 DNA sequence: TGTGCCAGCAGCAAGGAGGAGGGGAATCAGCCCCAGCATTTT.

The V call is TRBV15, the J call TRBJ1-3, with TRBD1 matching 8 bases. The V segment lost 4 bases and the J segment 6 bases; nucleotides outside the gene matches: 8. CDR1 and CDR2 (germline): LNHNV, YYDKDF (reference sequence). The CDR3 runs to 15 residues. The DNA for the CDR3 is TGTGCCACCAGCACGGCTAGGGACAGGTCAAACACCATATATTTT. This translates into CATSTARDRSNTIYF.

V gene TRBV5-5 combines with J gene TRBJ1-5, with D perhaps matching TRBD1 (6 bases). CDR3 length: 13 residues. CDR1 is SGHKS and CDR2 is YYEKEE in the germline V gene (reference sequence). Deletions cut 0 bases from V and 7 bases from J, with 8 bases between. The CDR3 nucleotides read TGTGCCAGCAGCTTGGCTACAGGGCAGCCCCAGCATTTT. Translated, it gives CASSLATGQPQHF.

The J gene is TRBJ1-1, the V gene TRBV2; tentative D call: TRBD1 (6 bases). The CDR3 consists of 15 residues. Trimming shortened V by 11 bases and J by 6 bases, and 25 bases separated the two germline ends. Per germline, CDR1 SNHLY and CDR2 FYNNEI. The CDR3 loop reads CAVVVGGAGTPEAFF. CDR3 coding DNA: TGTGCCGTTGTTGTTGGGGGGGCAGGTACTCCTGAAGCTTTCTTT.

The chain is built from TRBV19 and TRBJ1-4, with a weak D call TRBD1 (5 bases). Per germline, CDR1 LNHDA and CDR2 SQIVND (reference sequence). V shed 5 bases and J shed 0 bases, with 16 bases lying between them. The CDR3 length is 17 residues. DNA of the CDR3: TGTGCCAGTAGTCCCCGACCGACAGTTGCAACTAATGAAAAACTGTTTTTT. This sequence encodes CASSPRPTVATNEKLFF.